This T cell receptor beta chain is drawn from a study of spatial heterogeneity in lung cancer. In the library, each TCR cDNA molecule bore its own unique molecular identifier. TCRdb itself ran the 5' RACE reads through MiXCR, one entry per CDR3 protein. The sample holds about 9,000 distinct CDR3 sequences, more than 4.5% seen once. This clonotype was seen ten or more times. There are 14 residues in the CDR3. V dropped 7 bases and J dropped 11; count of bases not matched to a gene: 13. Per the germline V gene, CDR1 is SQVTM and CDR2 is ANQGSEA. Time point specified: sample taken at primary tumor resection.

The chain has TRBV29-1 and TRBJ1-6, with TRBD1 identical over 8 bases. The sequence was collected from a male donor with early-stage non-small cell lung cancer. The sequencing here drew on PBMCs, taken at surgery. CDR3 sequence: CSADGQGIRTPLHF. CDR3 sequence (DNA): TGCAGCGCCGACGGACAGGGCATCAGGACACCCCTCCACTTT.